A selection of T cell receptor beta chains follows, all from one sample in a study of blood T cell repertoires in COVID-19. TCRdb keeps only in-frame clones here, not all; method: immunoSEQ multiplex PCR. Of about 430,000 clones listed, roughly 84% are singletons. The sequencing sample was made of PBMCs or T cells enriched from blood (not recorded which). The source is a woman aged 18 to 35 who had been exposed to COVID-19. Each CDR3 is given with its conserved first and last residue. A D gene is named only where the DNA matches it firmly. Size tells how often a clone was seen (once, few, many) or the class of an expanded clone, and some rows leave it out.

d_gene: NA; abundance: NA; v_gene: TRBV6-5; j_gene: TRBJ1-2; CDR3aa: CASRGESGYTF; CDR3nt: TGTGCCAGCAGGGGCGAGTCTGGCTACACCTTC
d_gene: NA; abundance: NA; v_gene: TRBV24-1; j_gene: TRBJ1-5; CDR3aa: CATSDLGGGDQPQHF; CDR3nt: TGTGCCACCAGTGATTTGGGGGGAGGGGATCAGCCCCAGCATTTT
d_gene: TRBD2; abundance: NA; v_gene: TRBV6-6; j_gene: TRBJ2-7; CDR3aa: CASSLDDRLAEQYF; CDR3nt: TGTGCCAGCAGCCTCGACGATCGACTAGCGGAGCAGTACTTC
d_gene: NA; abundance: once; v_gene: TRBV7-2; j_gene: TRBJ2-1; CDR3aa: CASSEGDPSSPINEQFF; CDR3nt: TGTGCCAGCAGCGAAGGTGACCCGTCTAGCCCAATTAATGAGCAGTTCTTC
d_gene: TRBD2; abundance: NA; v_gene: TRBV6-5; j_gene: TRBJ2-7; CDR3aa: CASSSEGTTPYEQYF; CDR3nt: TGTGCCAGCAGCTCCGAGGGGACTACGCCCTACGAGCAGTACTTC
d_gene: NA; abundance: once; v_gene: TRBV6-2/TRBV6-3; j_gene: TRBJ1-2; CDR3aa: CASSYLDNYGYTF; CDR3nt: TGTGCCAGCAGTTACCTAGATAACTATGGCTACACCTTC
d_gene: TRBD1; abundance: NA; v_gene: TRBV5-5; j_gene: TRBJ1-2; CDR3aa: CASSRDRVYGYTF; CDR3nt: TGTGCCAGCAGCCGGGACAGGGTCTATGGCTACACCTTC
d_gene: TRBD1; abundance: NA; v_gene: TRBV25-1; j_gene: TRBJ1-6; CDR3aa: CASRDRDDYNSPLHF; CDR3nt: TGTGCCAGCCGAGACAGGGACGACTATAATTCACCCCTCCACTTT
d_gene: NA; abundance: NA; v_gene: TRBV7-2; j_gene: TRBJ1-6; CDR3aa: CASSHPGRGLTSYNSPLHF; CDR3nt: TGTGCCAGCAGCCACCCTGGGAGGGGACTAACCTCCTATAATTCACCCCTCCACTTT
d_gene: TRBD1; abundance: once; v_gene: TRBV19; j_gene: TRBJ1-4; CDR3aa: CASSTGGGREKLFF; CDR3nt: TGTGCCAGTAGTACAGGGGGCGGAAGGGAAAAACTGTTTTTT
d_gene: TRBD2; abundance: NA; v_gene: TRBV7-9; j_gene: TRBJ2-1; CDR3aa: CASSLLAGEYNEQFF; CDR3nt: TGTGCCAGCAGCTTACTAGCGGGGGAATACAATGAGCAGTTCTTC
d_gene: NA; abundance: NA; v_gene: TRBV6-5; j_gene: TRBJ1-6; CDR3aa: CASSGTLNSPLHF; CDR3nt: TGTGCCAGCAGCGGGACACTAAATTCACCCCTCCACTTT